The table lists the clone carrying this T cell receptor (beta chain) with a few counts. This specimen comes from a study of blood T cell repertoires in COVID-19. Data came from immunoSEQ multiplex PCR; TCRdb stores just in-frame clones and leaves some out. The profile shows about 170,000 clones, roughly 78% of them singletons. Trimming took 6 bases from V and 0 from J, leaving 9 bases between them. In germline, CDR1 is MNHEY, CDR2 SVGAGI. The CDR3 is 14 amino acids. This chain connects TRBV6-5 to TRBJ1-5, with D possibly TRBD1 on 6 matching bases. The receptor comes from a woman between 65 and 79 years old in a cohort exposed to, infected with or recovered from COVID-19 (not recorded which). Sequenced input: PBMCs or T cells enriched from blood (not recorded which). CDR3 residues: CASRRTVSNQPQHF. The CDR3 DNA reads TGTGCCAGCAGGCGGACAGTTAGCAATCAGCCCCAGCATTTT.